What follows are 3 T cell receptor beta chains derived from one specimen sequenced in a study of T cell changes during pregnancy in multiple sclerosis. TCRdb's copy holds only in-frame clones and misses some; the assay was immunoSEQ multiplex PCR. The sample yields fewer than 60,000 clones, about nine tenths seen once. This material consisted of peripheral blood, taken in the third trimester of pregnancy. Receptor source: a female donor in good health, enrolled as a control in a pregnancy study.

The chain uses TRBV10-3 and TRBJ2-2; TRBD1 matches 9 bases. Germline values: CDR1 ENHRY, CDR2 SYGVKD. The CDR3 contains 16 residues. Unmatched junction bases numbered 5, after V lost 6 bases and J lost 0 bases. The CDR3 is CAISRDRDANTGELFF. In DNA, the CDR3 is TGTGCCATCAGCCGGGACAGGGATGCGAACACCGGGGAGCTGTTTTTT.

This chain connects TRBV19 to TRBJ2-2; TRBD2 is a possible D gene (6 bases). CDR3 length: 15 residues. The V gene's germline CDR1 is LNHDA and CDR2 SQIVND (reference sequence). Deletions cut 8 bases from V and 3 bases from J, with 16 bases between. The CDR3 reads CASQTGGRDTGELFF. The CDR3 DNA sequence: TGTGCCAGTCAAACTGGAGGGCGAGACACCGGGGAGCTGTTTTTT.

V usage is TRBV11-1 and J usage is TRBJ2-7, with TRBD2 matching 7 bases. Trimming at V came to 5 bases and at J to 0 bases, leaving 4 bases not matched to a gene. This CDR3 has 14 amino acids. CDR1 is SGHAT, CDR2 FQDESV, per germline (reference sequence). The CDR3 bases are TGTGCCAGCAGCCAGGGACTAAACTCCTACGAGCAGTACTTC. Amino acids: CASSQGLNSYEQYF.